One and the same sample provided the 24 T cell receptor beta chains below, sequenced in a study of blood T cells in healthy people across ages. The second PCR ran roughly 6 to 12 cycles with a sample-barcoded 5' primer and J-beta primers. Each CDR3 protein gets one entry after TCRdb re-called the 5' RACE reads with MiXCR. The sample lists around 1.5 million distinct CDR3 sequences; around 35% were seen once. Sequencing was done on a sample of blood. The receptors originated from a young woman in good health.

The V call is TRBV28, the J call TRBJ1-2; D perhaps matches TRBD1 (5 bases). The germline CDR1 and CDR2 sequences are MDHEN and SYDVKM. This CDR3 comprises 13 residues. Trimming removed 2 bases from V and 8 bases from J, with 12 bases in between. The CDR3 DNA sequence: TGTGCCAGCAGTTTAGAGGGGAGGGAAGGCTACACCTTC. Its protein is CASSLEGREGYTF.

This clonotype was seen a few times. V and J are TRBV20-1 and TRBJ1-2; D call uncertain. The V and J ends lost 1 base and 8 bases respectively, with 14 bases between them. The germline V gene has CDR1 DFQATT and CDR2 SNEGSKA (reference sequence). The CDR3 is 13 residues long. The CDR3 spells CSARGIIPLGYTF. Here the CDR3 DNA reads TGCAGTGCTAGAGGGATTATTCCGTTGGGCTACACCTTC.

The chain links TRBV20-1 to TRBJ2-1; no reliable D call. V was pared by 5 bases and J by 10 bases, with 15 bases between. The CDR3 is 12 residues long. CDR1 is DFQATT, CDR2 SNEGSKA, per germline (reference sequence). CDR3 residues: CSAPFSGEEQFF. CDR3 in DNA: TGCAGTGCTCCTTTTTCCGGTGAGGAGCAGTTCTTC.

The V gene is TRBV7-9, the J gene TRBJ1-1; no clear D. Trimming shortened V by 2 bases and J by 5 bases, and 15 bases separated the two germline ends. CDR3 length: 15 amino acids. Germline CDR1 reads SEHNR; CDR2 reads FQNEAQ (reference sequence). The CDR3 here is CASSLSFGSRTEAFF. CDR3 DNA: TGTGCCAGCAGCTTATCTTTCGGATCTCGGACTGAAGCTTTCTTT.

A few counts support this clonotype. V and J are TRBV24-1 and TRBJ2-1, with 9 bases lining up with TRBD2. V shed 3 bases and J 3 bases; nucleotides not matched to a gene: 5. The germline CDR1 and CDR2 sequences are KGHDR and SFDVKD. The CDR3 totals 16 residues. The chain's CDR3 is CATSDHRTSVYNEQFF. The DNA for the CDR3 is TGTGCCACCAGTGATCATAGGACTAGCGTCTACAATGAGCAGTTCTTC.

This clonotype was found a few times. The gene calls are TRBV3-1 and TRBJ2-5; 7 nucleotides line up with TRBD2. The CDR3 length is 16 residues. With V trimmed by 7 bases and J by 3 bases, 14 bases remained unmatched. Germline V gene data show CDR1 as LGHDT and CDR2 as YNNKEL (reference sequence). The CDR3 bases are TGTGCCAGCAATCTAGTGGGGAGGGACGGGGAAGAGACCCAGTACTTC. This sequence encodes CASNLVGRDGEETQYF.

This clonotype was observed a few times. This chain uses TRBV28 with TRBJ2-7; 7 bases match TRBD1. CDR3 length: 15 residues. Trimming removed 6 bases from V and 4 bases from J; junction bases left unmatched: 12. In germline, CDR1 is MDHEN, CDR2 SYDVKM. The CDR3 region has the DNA TGTGCCAGCAGCTCACCCGGACAGGTGGGGTACGAGCAGTACTTC. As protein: CASSSPGQVGYEQYF.

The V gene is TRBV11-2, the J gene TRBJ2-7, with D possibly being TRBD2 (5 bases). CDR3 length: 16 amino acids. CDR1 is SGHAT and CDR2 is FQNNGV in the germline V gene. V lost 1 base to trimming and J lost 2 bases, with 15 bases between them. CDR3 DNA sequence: TGTGCCAGCAGCTTAGCCCGGACTTCCCCGACCTACGAGCAGTACTTC. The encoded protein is CASSLARTSPTYEQYF. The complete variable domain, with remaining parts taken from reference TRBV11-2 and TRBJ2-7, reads EAGVAQSPRYKIIEKRQSVAFWCNPISGHATLYWYQQILGQGPKLLIQFQNNGVVDDSQLPKDRFSAERLKGVDSTLKIQPAKLEDSAVYLCASSLARTSPTYEQYFGPGTRLTVT.

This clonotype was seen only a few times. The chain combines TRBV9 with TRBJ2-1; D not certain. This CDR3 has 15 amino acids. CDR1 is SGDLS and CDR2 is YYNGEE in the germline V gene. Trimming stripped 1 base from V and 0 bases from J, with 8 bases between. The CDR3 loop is CASSVHRSSYNEQFF. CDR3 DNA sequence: TGTGCCAGCAGCGTACATCGGAGCTCCTACAATGAGCAGTTCTTC.

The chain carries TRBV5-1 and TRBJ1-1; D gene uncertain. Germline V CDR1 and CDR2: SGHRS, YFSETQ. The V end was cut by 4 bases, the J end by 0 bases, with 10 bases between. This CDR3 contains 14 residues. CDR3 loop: CASSPSSVNTEAFF. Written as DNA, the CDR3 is TGCGCCAGCAGCCCCTCTAGTGTGAACACTGAAGCTTTCTTT. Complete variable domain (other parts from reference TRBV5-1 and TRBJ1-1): KAGVTQTPRYLIKTRGQQVTLSCSPISGHRSVSWYQQTPGQGLQFLFEYFSETQRNKGNFPGRFSGRQFSNSRSEMNVSTLELGDSALYLCASSPSSVNTEAFFGQGTRLTVV.

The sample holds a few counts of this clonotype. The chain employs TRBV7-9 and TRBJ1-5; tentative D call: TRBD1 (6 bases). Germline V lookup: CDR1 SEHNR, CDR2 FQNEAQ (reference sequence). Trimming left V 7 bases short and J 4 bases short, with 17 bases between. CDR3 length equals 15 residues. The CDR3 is CASTPFGGANQPQHF. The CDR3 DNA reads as TGTGCCAGCACCCCCTTTGGGGGGGCAAATCAGCCCCAGCATTTT.

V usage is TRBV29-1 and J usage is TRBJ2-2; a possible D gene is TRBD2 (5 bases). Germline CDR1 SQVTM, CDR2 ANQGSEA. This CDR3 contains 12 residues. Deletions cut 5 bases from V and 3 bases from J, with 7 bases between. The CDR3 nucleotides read TGCAGCGTTAGAGGGTACACCGGGGAGCTGTTTTTT. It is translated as CSVRGYTGELFF.

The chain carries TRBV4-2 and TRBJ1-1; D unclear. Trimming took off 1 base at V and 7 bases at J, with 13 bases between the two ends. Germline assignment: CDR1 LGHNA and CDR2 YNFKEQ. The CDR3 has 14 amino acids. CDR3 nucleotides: TGTGCCAGCAGCCAAGGCACTGGGTCCGGTGAAGCTTTCTTT. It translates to CASSQGTGSGEAFF.

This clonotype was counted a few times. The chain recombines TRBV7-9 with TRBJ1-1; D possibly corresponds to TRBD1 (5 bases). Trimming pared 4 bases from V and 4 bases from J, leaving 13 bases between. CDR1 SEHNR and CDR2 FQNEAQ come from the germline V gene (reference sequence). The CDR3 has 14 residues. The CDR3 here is CASSSREDGTEAFF. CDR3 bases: TGTGCCAGCAGCTCCAGGGAGGACGGCACTGAAGCTTTCTTT.

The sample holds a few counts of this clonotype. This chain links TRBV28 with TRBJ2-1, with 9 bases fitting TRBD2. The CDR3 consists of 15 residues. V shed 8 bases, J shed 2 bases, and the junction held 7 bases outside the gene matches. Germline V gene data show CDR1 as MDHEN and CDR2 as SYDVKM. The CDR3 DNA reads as TGTGCCAGCGAGGGGCAGCGGGGGGCCTACAATGAGCAGTTCTTC. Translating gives CASEGQRGAYNEQFF.

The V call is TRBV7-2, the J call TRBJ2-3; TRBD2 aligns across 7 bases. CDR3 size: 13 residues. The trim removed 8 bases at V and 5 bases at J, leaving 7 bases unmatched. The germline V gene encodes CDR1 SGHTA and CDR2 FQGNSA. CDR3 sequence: CASASGFKDTQYF. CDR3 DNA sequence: TGTGCCAGCGCTAGCGGATTTAAAGATACGCAGTATTTT.

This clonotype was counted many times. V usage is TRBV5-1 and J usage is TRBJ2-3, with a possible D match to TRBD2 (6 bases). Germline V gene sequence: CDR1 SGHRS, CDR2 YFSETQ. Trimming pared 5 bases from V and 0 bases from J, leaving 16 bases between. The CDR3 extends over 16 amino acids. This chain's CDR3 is CASREGRSTSTDTQYF. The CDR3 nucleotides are TGCGCCAGCAGGGAGGGCAGAAGCACTAGCACAGATACGCAGTATTTT. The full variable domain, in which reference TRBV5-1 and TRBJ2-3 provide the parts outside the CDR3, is KAGVTQTPRYLIKTRGQQVTLSCSPISGHRSVSWYQQTPGQGLQFLFEYFSETQRNKGNFPGRFSGRQFSNSRSEMNVSTLELGDSALYLCASREGRSTSTDTQYFGPGTRLTVL.

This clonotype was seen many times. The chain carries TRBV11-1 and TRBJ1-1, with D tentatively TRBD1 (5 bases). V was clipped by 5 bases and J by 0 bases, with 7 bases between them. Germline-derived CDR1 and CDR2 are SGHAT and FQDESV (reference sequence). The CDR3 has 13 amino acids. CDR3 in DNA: TGTGCCAGCAGCAGGGACTTGAACACTGAAGCTTTCTTT. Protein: CASSRDLNTEAFF.

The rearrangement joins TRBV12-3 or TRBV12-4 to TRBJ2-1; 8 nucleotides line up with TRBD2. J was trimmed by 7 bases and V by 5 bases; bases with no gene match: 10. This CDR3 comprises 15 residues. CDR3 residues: CASSEAGVDRNEQFF. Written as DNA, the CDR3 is TGTGCCAGCAGTGAAGCGGGAGTCGATAGAAATGAGCAGTTCTTC.

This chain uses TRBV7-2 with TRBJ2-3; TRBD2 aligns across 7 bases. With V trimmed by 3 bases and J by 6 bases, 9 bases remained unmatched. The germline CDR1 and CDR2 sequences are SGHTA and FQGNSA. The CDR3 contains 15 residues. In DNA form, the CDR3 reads TGTGCCAGCAGCTTTGCCGGGAGGCCCAAGGATACGCAGTATTTT. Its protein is CASSFAGRPKDTQYF.

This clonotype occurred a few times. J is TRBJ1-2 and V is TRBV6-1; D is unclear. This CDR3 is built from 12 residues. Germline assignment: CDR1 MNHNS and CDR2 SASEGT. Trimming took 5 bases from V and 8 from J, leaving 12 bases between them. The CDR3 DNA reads TGTGCCAGCAGTCCAACCACGGCGGGCTACACCTTC. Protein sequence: CASSPTTAGYTF.

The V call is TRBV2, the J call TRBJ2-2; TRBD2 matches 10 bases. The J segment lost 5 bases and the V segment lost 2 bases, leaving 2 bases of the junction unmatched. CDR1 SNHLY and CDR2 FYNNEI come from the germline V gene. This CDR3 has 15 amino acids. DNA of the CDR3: TGTGCCAGCAGTGAAAGCGGGGGGGAAACCGGGGAGCTGTTTTTT. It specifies CASSESGGETGELFF.

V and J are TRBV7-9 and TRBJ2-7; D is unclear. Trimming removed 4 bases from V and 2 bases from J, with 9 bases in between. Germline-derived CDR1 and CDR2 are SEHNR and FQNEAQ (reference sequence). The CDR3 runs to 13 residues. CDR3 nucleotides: TGTGCCAGCAGCTCCGCCCCTACCTACGAGCAGTACTTC. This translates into CASSSAPTYEQYF. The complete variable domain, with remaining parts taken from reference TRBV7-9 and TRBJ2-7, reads DTGVSQNPRHKITKRGQNVTFRCDPISEHNRLYWYRQTLGQGPEFLTYFQNEAQLEKSRLLSDRFSAERPKGSFSTLEIQRTEQGDSAMYLCASSSAPTYEQYFGPGTRLTVT.

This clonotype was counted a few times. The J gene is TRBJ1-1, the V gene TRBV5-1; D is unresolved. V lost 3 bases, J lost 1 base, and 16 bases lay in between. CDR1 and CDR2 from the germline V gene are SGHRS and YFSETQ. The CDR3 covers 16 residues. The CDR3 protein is CASSSGWAHQNTEAFF. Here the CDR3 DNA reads TGCGCCAGCAGCTCCGGCTGGGCCCACCAGAACACTGAAGCTTTCTTT. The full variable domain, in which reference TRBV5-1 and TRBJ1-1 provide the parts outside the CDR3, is KAGVTQTPRYLIKTRGQQVTLSCSPISGHRSVSWYQQTPGQGLQFLFEYFSETQRNKGNFPGRFSGRQFSNSRSEMNVSTLELGDSALYLCASSSGWAHQNTEAFFGQGTRLTVV.